The clone carrying this T cell receptor (beta chain) was counted once. The CDR3 has 14 amino acids. Trimming removed 3 bases at V and 4 bases at J, with 12 bases between. CDR1 is PRHDT and CDR2 is FYEKMQ in the germline V gene (reference sequence). Exclusion followed for patients with uncontrolled infection, other autoimmune disease, pregnancy or lactation. Authors of the study amplified TCR beta CDR3 regions from RNA transcripts. Initially, a first-round RT-PCR of the TCR CDR3 employed the HTBI primer set. In TCRdb, the multiplex PCR reads were re-called with MiXCR into one record per CDR3 protein. The repertoire consists of about 640,000 distinct CDR3 sequences, with less than 25% occurring once and the leading ten covering under 35%. The data derive from a study of T cells in Graves' hyperthyroidism and ophthalmopathy. Across the study: Staff took peripheral blood when the initial diagnosis was made, before any treatment began.

The chain couples TRBV13 to TRBJ2-5; D is ambiguous. Sequencing input: blood. This clonotype was obtained from a young man with Graves' ophthalmopathy. The CDR3: CASSFSVSRETQYF. CDR3 nucleotides: TGTGCCAGCAGCTTTTCGGTCAGCCGAGAGACCCAGTACTTC.